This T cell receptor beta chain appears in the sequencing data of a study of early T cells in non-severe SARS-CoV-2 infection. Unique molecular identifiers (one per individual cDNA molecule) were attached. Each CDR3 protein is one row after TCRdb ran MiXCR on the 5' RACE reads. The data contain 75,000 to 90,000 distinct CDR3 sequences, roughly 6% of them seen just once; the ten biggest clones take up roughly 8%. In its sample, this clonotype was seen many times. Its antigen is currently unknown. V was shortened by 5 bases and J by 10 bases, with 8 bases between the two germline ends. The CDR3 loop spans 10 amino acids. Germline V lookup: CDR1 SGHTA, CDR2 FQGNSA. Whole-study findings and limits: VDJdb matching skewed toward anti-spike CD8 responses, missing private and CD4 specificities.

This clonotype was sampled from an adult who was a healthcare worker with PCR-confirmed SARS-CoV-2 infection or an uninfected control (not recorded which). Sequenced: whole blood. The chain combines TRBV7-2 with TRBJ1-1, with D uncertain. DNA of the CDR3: TGTGCCAGCAGCCAAGGGTCAGCTTTCTTT. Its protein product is CASSQGSAFF.